This entry lists 17 T cell receptor beta chains sequenced from one sample in a study of cytomegalovirus exposure and HLA in healthy donors. Amplification used 60 Vbeta primers and 13 Jbeta primers. Sequencing used immunoSEQ multiplex PCR; TCRdb keeps in-frame clones, though not all of them. Altogether 160,000 or so clones are present, 80% being singletons, with the ten largest covering around 5%. Sequencing used PBMCs. These receptors were collected from a young man in good health and CMV-seronegative.

CDR3 amino acids: CASSSQGRPNQPQHF. CDR3 in DNA: TGTGCCAGCAGCTCACAGGGGAGACCTAATCAGCCCCAGCATTTT. The chain couples TRBV7-8 to TRBJ1-5; TRBD1 aligns across 7 bases. The germline CDR1 and CDR2 sequences are SGHVS and FQNEAQ. V trimming: 4 bases; J trimming: 4 bases; junction bases outside the gene matches: 7. The CDR3 has 15 amino acids.

This clone appeared once. This chain uses TRBV27 with TRBJ2-3, with 9 bases that match TRBD1. The germline gives CDR1 MNHEY, CDR2 SMNVEV (reference sequence). The junction had 9 bases not matched to a gene; V was cut back by 10 bases and J by 4 bases. The CDR3 spans 14 residues. CDR3 sequence: CAIRKTGGADTQYF. As DNA, the CDR3 is TGTGCCATCAGAAAAACAGGGGGCGCAGATACGCAGTATTTT.

This clone was seen just once. The rearrangement joins TRBV27 to TRBJ2-2; maybe TRBD1 (5 bases). This CDR3 contains 18 residues. V was cut by 5 bases and J by 3 bases, with 22 bases left in between. Germline V lookup: CDR1 MNHEY, CDR2 SMNVEV (reference sequence). As DNA, the CDR3 is TGTGCCAGCAGTGCGTTCCTCTCCGGTGGGGCCGACACCGGGGAGCTGTTTTTT. Residues: CASSAFLSGGADTGELFF.

The V gene is TRBV10-1, the J gene TRBJ2-7, with 11 nucleotides matching TRBD1. The DNA end is more similar to TRBJ2-1, so the J call may be wrong. The CDR3 contains 16 residues. Germline V gene sequence: CDR1 WNHNN, CDR2 SYGVQD (reference sequence). This CDR3 is CASSEAGQGARNEQFF. Written as DNA, the CDR3 is TGCGCCAGCAGTGAGGCCGGACAGGGGGCTCGTAATGAGCAGTTCTTC.

CDR3 sequence (DNA): TGTGCCAGTAGTTTAGCGGGGGGCCCAGATACGCAGTATTTT. Translated, it gives CASSLAGGPDTQYF. The chain links TRBV19 to TRBJ2-3, with 10 bases matching TRBD2. V trimming: 5 bases; J trimming: 4 bases; junction bases outside the gene matches: 3. CDR1 is LNHDA, CDR2 SQIVND, per germline (reference sequence). This CDR3 spans 14 amino acids.

CDR3 protein: CAWSPRDRAVYNEQFF. For the CDR3, the DNA is TGTGCCTGGAGCCCCAGGGACAGGGCTGTTTACAATGAGCAGTTCTTC. The chain employs TRBV30 and TRBJ2-1, with 9 bases that match TRBD1. CDR3 size: 16 residues. V was clipped by 3 bases and J by 4 bases; unmatched bases: 10. Germline CDR1 is GTSNPN and CDR2 is SVGIG (reference sequence).

The rearrangement uses TRBV5-6 and TRBJ2-2; 9 nucleotides line up with TRBD2. Germline V CDR1 and CDR2: SGHDT, YYEEEE. Trimming at V came to 1 base and at J to 2 bases, leaving 9 bases not matched to a gene. The CDR3 contains 18 residues. This CDR3 reads CASSLIPRLADNTGELFF. In nucleotides, the CDR3 is TGTGCCAGCAGCTTGATCCCCCGACTAGCGGACAACACCGGGGAGCTGTTTTTT.

The chain employs TRBV5-8 and TRBJ2-2; 9 nucleotides align to TRBD1. Germline loops: CDR1 SGHTS, CDR2 YDEGEE. There are 17 residues in the CDR3. Germline trimming cut 5 bases from V and 6 bases from J; bases unmatched to any gene: 14. CDR3 DNA: TGTGCCAGCAGTCATTCGAGTACAGGGGGCGCCTCCGGGGAGCTGTTTTTT. It codes for CASSHSSTGGASGELFF.

The chain couples TRBV5-1 to TRBJ1-2; D perhaps matches TRBD1 (6 bases). V shed 4 bases and J shed 7 bases, with 23 bases lying between them. Germline CDR1 SGHRS, CDR2 YFSETQ. The CDR3 is 16 amino acids. The CDR3 loop is CASSPVRGGAGGGYTF. The CDR3 region has the DNA TGCGCCAGCAGCCCCGTTCGGGGGGGGGCCGGAGGTGGCTACACCTTC.

The chain links TRBV5-1 to TRBJ2-3; possibly TRBD2 for D (6 bases). This CDR3 comprises 15 residues. Looked up from germline, CDR1 is SGHRS and CDR2 is YFSETQ. Between the trimmed V and J ends, which lost 6 bases and 2 bases, there was a span of 16 bases. CDR3: CASTRRDGDTDTQYF. In DNA form, the CDR3 reads TGCGCCAGCACTAGGCGGGACGGGGACACAGATACGCAGTATTTT.

This clone came up a few times. The CDR3 is CASSYKGPGGYTF. CDR3 DNA sequence: TGTGCCAGCAGTTACAAGGGGCCAGGTGGCTACACCTTC. The V gene is TRBV6-5, the J gene TRBJ1-2; D is perhaps TRBD1 (5 bases). Germline V CDR1 and CDR2: MNHEY, SVGAGI. Trimming shortened V by 2 bases and J by 7 bases, and 11 bases separated the two germline ends. The length of the CDR3 is 13 residues.

The chain links TRBV27 to TRBJ1-2; D ambiguous. Between the trimmed V and J ends, which lost 6 bases and 7 bases, there was a span of 21 bases. CDR3 length equals 15 residues. The V gene's germline CDR1 is MNHEY and CDR2 SMNVEV (reference sequence). In nucleotides, the CDR3 is TGTGCCAGCAGGTACCAACAGAGAAGTCTCGGTGGCTACACCTTC. Translating it yields CASRYQQRSLGGYTF.

The chain has TRBV7-9 and TRBJ1-3, with 9 positions matching TRBD1. J lost 0 bases, V lost 4 bases, and 10 bases had no gene match. Per the germline V gene, CDR1 is SEHNR and CDR2 is FQNEAQ (reference sequence). The CDR3 extends over 18 amino acids. CDR3 DNA: TGTGCCAGCAGCTCTCAAGCGGGACAGGGAATCTCTGGAAACACCATATATTTT. Translating gives CASSSQAGQGISGNTIYF.

This sequence joins TRBV5-1 and TRBJ1-1; D is perhaps TRBD1 (5 bases). V lost 3 bases to trimming and J lost 3 bases, with 9 bases between them. CDR3 length equals 13 residues. Germline V gives CDR1 SGHRS, CDR2 YFSETQ. CDR3 coding DNA: TGCGCCAGCAGCTCAGGGCCGGACACTGAAGCTTTCTTT. Its protein is CASSSGPDTEAFF. The whole variable domain, filled in from reference TRBV5-1 and TRBJ1-1, reads KAGVTQTPRYLIKTRGQQVTLSCSPISGHRSVSWYQQTPGQGLQFLFEYFSETQRNKGNFPGRFSGRQFSNSRSEMNVSTLELGDSALYLCASSSGPDTEAFFGQGTRLTVV.

This chain connects TRBV10-3 to TRBJ1-2; 10 positions agree with TRBD1. The germline V gene has CDR1 ENHRY and CDR2 SYGVKD. CDR3 size: 15 residues. J was trimmed by 2 bases and V by 3 bases; bases with no gene match: 3. The CDR3 region is CAISDDRGLNYGYTF. The CDR3 coding sequence is TGTGCCATCAGTGACGACAGGGGGCTCAACTATGGCTACACCTTC.

This chain connects TRBV27 to TRBJ1-1; tentatively, D is TRBD1 (6 bases). CDR1 and CDR2 (germline): MNHEY, SMNVEV (reference sequence). This CDR3 has 14 amino acids. V shed 6 bases and J shed 0 bases, with 11 bases lying between them. The CDR3 spells CASSLDRLNTEAFF. The CDR3 DNA sequence: TGTGCCAGCAGCCTTGACAGGTTGAACACTGAAGCTTTCTTT.

This clone was observed once. The chain combines TRBV7-9 with TRBJ2-1; 7 bases match TRBD1. This CDR3 has 18 amino acids. The germline CDR1 and CDR2 sequences are SEHNR and FQNEAQ (reference sequence). Germline trimming cut 8 bases from V and 5 bases from J; bases unmatched to any gene: 21. The DNA for the CDR3 is TGTGCCAGCGCGGGTGATAGGACCCGACAGGGTAGAAACAATGAGCAGTTCTTC. Protein product: CASAGDRTRQGRNNEQFF.